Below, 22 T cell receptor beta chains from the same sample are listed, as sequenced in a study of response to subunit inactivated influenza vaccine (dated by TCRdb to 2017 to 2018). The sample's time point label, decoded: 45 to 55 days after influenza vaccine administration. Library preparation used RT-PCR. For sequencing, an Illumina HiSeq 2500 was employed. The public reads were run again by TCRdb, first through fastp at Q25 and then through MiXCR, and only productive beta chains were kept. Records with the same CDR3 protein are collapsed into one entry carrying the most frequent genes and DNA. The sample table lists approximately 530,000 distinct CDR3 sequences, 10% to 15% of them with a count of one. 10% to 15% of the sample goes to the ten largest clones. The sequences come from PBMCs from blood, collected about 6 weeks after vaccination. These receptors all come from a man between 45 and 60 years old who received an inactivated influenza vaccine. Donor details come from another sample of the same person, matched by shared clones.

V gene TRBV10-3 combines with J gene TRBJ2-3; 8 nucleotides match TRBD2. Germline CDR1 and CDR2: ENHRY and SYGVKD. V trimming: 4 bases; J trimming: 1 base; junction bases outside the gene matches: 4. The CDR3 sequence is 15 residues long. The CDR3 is CAISVGREGTDTQYF. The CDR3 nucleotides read TGTGCCATCAGTGTTGGGCGGGAGGGCACAGATACGCAGTATTTT.

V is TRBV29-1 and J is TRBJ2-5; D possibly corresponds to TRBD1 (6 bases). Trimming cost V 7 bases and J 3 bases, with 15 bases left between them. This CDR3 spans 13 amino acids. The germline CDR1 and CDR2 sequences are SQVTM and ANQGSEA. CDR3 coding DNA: TGCAGCGCCCCAACAGGGACCAAAGAGACCCAGTACTTC. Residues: CSAPTGTKETQYF.

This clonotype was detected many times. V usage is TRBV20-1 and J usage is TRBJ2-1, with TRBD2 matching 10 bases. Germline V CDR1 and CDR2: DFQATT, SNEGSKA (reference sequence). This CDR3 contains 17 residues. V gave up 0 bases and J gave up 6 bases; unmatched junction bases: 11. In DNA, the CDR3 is TGCAGTGCTAGAGATTCCCGGACTAGCGGTCCTTCCAATGAGCAGTTCTTC. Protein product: CSARDSRTSGPSNEQFF.

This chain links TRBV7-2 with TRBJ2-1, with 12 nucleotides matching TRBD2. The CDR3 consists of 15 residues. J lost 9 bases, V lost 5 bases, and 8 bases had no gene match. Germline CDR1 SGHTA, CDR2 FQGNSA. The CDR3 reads CASSPPPGLAGEQFF. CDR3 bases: TGTGCCAGCAGCCCCCCCCCGGGACTAGCGGGTGAGCAGTTCTTC.

In DNA form, the CDR3 reads TGTGCCAGCAGCCACGCGGCGGCACTATACTACGAGCAGTACTTC. Its translation: CASSHAAALYYEQYF. This chain joins TRBV7-2 and TRBJ2-7; D gene uncertain. The ends were cut back, 5 bases at V and 3 bases at J, with 17 bases in the middle. Germline-derived CDR1 and CDR2 are SGHTA and FQGNSA. This CDR3 has 15 amino acids.

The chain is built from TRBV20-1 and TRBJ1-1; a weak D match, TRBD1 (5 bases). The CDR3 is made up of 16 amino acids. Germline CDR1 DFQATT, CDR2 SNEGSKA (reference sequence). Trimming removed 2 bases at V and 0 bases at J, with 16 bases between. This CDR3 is CSARTRARLLNTEAFF. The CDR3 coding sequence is TGCAGTGCTAGAACCAGGGCACGACTTCTGAACACTGAAGCTTTCTTT.

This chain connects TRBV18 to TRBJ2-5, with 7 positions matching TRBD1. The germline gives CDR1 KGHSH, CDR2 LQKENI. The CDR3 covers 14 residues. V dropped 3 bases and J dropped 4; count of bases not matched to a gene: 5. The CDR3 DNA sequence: TGTGCCAGCTCACCGGACAGGAGGAGAGAGACCCAGTACTTC. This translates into CASSPDRRRETQYF.

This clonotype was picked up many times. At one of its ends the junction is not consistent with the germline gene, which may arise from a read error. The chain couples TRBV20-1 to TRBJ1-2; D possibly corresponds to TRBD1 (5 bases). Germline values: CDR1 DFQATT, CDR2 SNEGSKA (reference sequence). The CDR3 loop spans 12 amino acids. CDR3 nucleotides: TGCAGTGCTGGACTCGGGGCCGCCAGGGTTTACTTC. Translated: CSAGLGAARVYF.

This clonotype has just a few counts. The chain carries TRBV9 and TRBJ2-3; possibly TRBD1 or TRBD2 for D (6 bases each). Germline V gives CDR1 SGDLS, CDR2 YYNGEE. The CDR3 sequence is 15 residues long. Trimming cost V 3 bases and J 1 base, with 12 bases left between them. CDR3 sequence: CASSEGGYGTDTQYF. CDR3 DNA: TGTGCCAGCAGCGAGGGGGGCTATGGCACAGATACGCAGTATTTT.

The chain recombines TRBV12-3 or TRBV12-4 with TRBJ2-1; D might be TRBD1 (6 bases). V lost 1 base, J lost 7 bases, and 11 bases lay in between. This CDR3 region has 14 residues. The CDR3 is CASSLGTDPNEQFF. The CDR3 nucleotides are TGTGCCAGCAGTTTAGGGACAGACCCGAATGAGCAGTTCTTC.

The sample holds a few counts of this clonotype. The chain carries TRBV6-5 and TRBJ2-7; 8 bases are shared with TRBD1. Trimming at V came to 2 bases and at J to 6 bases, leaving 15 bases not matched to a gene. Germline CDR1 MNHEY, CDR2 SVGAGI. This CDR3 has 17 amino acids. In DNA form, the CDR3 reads TGTGCCAGCAGTTACGGATTCGGGGCAGGGGGCCTACTCGAGCAGTACTTC. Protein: CASSYGFGAGGLLEQYF.

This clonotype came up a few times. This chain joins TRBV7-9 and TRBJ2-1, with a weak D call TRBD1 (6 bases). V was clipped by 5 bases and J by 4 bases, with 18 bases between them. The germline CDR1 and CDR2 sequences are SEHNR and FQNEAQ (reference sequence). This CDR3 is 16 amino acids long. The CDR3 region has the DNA TGTGCCAGCAGCCAAGGCCAGGGGATCGGGTACAATGAGCAGTTCTTC. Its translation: CASSQGQGIGYNEQFF.

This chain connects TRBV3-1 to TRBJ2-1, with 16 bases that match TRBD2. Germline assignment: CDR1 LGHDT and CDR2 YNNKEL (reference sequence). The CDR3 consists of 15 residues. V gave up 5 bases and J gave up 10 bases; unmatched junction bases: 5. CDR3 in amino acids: CASSGGLAGGREQFF. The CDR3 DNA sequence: TGTGCCAGCAGCGGGGGACTAGCGGGGGGGCGAGAGCAGTTCTTC.

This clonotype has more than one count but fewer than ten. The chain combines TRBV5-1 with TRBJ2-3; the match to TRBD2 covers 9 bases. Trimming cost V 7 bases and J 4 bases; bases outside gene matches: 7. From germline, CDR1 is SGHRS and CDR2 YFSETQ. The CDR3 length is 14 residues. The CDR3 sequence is CASSRGGWADTQYF. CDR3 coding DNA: TGCGCCAGCTCGCGGGGGGGCTGGGCAGATACGCAGTATTTT.

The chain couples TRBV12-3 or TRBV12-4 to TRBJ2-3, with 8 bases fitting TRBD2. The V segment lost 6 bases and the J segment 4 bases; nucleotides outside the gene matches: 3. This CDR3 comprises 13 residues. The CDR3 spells CASRFSGADTQYF. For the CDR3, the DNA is TGTGCCAGCAGATTTAGCGGGGCAGATACGCAGTATTTT.

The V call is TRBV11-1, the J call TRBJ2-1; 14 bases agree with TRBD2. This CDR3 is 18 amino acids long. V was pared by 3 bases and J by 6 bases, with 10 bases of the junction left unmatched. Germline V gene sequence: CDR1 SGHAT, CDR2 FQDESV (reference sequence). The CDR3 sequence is CASSLPPRLAGGVNEQFF. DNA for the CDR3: TGTGCCAGCAGCTTGCCCCCACGACTAGCGGGAGGGGTCAATGAGCAGTTCTTC.

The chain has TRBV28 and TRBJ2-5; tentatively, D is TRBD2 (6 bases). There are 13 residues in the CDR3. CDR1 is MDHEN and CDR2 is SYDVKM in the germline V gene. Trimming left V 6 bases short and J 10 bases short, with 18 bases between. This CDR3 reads CASRDGGSSVQYF. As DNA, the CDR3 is TGTGCCAGCAGGGACGGAGGGAGTAGTGTCCAGTACTTC.

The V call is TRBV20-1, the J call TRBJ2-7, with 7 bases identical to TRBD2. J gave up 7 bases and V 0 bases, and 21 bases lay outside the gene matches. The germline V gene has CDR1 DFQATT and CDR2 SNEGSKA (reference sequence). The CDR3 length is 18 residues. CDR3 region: CSARDQSGKVPLWAEQYF. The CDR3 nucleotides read TGCAGTGCTAGAGACCAAAGCGGGAAGGTCCCCCTTTGGGCGGAGCAGTACTTC.

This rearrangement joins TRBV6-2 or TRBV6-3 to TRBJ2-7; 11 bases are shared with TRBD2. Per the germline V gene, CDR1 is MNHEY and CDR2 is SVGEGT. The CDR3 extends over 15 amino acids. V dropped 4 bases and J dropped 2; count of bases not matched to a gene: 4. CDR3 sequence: CASSSLTSGTYEQYF. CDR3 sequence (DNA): TGTGCCAGCAGTTCCCTGACTAGCGGGACCTACGAGCAGTACTTC.

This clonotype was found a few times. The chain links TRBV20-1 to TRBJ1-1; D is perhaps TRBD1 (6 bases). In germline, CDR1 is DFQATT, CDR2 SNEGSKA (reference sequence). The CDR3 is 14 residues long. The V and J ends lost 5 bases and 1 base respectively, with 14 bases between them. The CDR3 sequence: CSAPLYRANTEAFF. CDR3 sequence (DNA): TGCAGTGCTCCGCTATACAGGGCGAACACTGAAGCTTTCTTT.

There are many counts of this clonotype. Written as DNA, the CDR3 is TGTGCCAGCAGTCACCCCAGTCGGGGGAACTATGGCTACACCTTC. Translation: CASSHPSRGNYGYTF. This chain links TRBV5-8 with TRBJ1-2, with a possible D match to TRBD1 (5 bases). V dropped 5 bases and J dropped 2 bases, with 16 bases sitting between them. This CDR3 region has 15 residues. Per the germline V gene, CDR1 is SGHTS and CDR2 is YDEGEE.

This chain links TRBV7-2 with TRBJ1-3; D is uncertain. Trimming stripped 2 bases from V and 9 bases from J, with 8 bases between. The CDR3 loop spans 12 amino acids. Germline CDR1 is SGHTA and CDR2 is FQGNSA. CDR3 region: CASSLIGSTIYF. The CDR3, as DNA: TGTGCCAGCAGCTTAATTGGGAGCACCATATATTTT.